This T cell receptor beta chain derives from a study of shared clonotypes between healthy human individuals. Assay: immunoSEQ multiplex PCR; the TCRdb copy retains only in-frame clones and omits some. There are over 1.4 million clones in the sample; roughly 96% occur only once, and about 1.2% lies in the top ten. Trimming removed 0 bases from V and 8 bases from J, with 8 bases in between. The CDR3 is made up of 13 amino acids. Germline CDR1 MNHNS, CDR2 SASEGT. The sequence came from a man aged 30 to 39 in good health. This rearrangement joins TRBV6-1 to TRBJ2-1; a weak D match, TRBD2 (5 bases). Specimen: naive CD4+ T cells sorted from blood. Subset specified: CD45RA+ positively selected. The CDR3 region is CASSEAGSYEQFF. In nucleotides, the CDR3 is TGTGCCAGCAGTGAAGCAGGGAGTTATGAGCAGTTCTTC.